This section outlines one T cell receptor (beta chain) sequence together with its context. The antigen remains unidentified. This entry belongs to a study of cytomegalovirus exposure and HLA in healthy donors. 60 Vbeta and 13 Jbeta primers were used in PCR. The data were produced by immunoSEQ multiplex PCR, yet TCRdb's version contains in-frame clones alone and is incomplete. Counted here are 200,000 to 250,000 clones, about two thirds occurring once; the ten biggest clones make up about 3%. Study results and caveats: TCR beta sequences numbering under 20,000 were associated with HLA alleles at 0.05 false discovery rate in a later analysis. Researchers catalogued under 200 TCR beta chains as cytomegalovirus-associated. Highest at DRB1 and lowest at HLA-C, TCR association rates differed among HLA loci in a later analysis.

The CDR3 loop spans 14 amino acids. V shed 7 bases, J shed 4 bases, and the junction held 8 bases outside the gene matches. Germline-derived CDR1 and CDR2 are MNHNY and SVGAGI (reference sequence). This receptor was taken from a man aged 40-55 years in good health and CMV-seropositive. Sequenced sample: PBMCs. This chain connects TRBV6-6 to TRBJ2-7, with 9 bases matching TRBD1. The chain's CDR3 is CASKKRDRVYEQYF. CDR3 DNA: TGTGCCAGCAAAAAACGGGACAGGGTTTACGAGCAGTACTTC.